A single sample is the source of the 15 T cell receptor beta chains below, sequenced in a study of vaccination and CD4 T cells after COVID-19. Antigens of these TCRs are unknown. Treatment denoted: roughly 11-day PBMC culture with coronavirus spike peptide pools or control peptides (ViraFEST assay). Pre-COVID-19 pandemic sampling (2011-2018) yielded the unexposed donor's CD4+ T cells. The Oncomine TCR Beta short-read assay generated sequence data from the DNA of cultured CD4+ T cells. Genomic DNA was taken out of cultured CD4+ T cells by extraction. MiXCR, applied by TCRdb to the PCR reads, yields one record per CDR3 protein. Here the sample spans about 9,000 distinct CDR3 sequences, roughly 31% being singletons. Material for sequencing was CD4+ T cells from blood, cultured in vitro. These receptors came from a human donor in good health.

This clonotype came up a few times. V gene TRBV19 combines with J gene TRBJ1-2; D might be TRBD1 (5 bases). Germline V CDR1 and CDR2: LNHDA, SQIVND (reference sequence). The CDR3 has 15 amino acids. V was clipped by 9 bases and J by 2 bases, with 19 bases between them. DNA for the CDR3: TGTGCCAGCATACCCGGGGTAGGGGCAAACTATGGCTACACCTTC. Amino acids: CASIPGVGANYGYTF.

The chain uses TRBV20-1 and TRBJ1-1; D is perhaps TRBD1 (6 bases). The germline CDR1 and CDR2 sequences are DFQATT and SNEGSKA (reference sequence). The length of the CDR3 is 14 residues. The V gene lost 3 bases and the J gene lost 4 bases, with 15 bases spanning the gap. The CDR3 bases are TGCAGTGCTAGTCCGGGGGCGCCGGGCACTGAAGCTTTCTTT. Amino acid sequence: CSASPGAPGTEAFF.

This clonotype was seen a few times. The V and J genes are TRBV5-8 and TRBJ1-1; D possibly corresponds to TRBD1 (6 bases). Trimming left V 4 bases short and J 1 base short, with 17 bases between. Germline V lookup: CDR1 SGHTS, CDR2 YDEGEE. This CDR3 spans 16 amino acids. CDR3: CASSPHRVGSNTEAFF. The DNA of the CDR3 is TGTGCCAGCAGCCCCCACAGGGTCGGGTCGAACACTGAAGCTTTCTTT.

This clonotype showed up just a few times. The V and J genes are TRBV11-2 and TRBJ2-5; 16 bases map to TRBD2. V lost 5 bases, J lost 5 bases, and 8 bases stayed unmatched. CDR1 is SGHAT, CDR2 FQNNGV, per germline. The CDR3 loop spans 17 amino acids. CDR3 nucleotide sequence: TGTGCCAGCAGCCTCAGGGGACTAGCGGGAGGGATGGAGACCCAGTACTTC. Translation: CASSLRGLAGGMETQYF. The full variable domain, in which reference TRBV11-2 and TRBJ2-5 provide the parts outside the CDR3, is EAGVAQSPRYKIIEKRQSVAFWCNPISGHATLYWYQQILGQGPKLLIQFQNNGVVDDSQLPKDRFSAERLKGVDSTLKIQPAKLEDSAVYLCASSLRGLAGGMETQYFGPGTRLLVL.

The chain employs TRBV6-2 or TRBV6-3 and TRBJ2-5, with 13 bases identical to TRBD2. The CDR3 runs 14 residues. CDR1 MNHEY and CDR2 SVGEGT come from the germline V gene. With 6 bases clipped from V and 5 bases from J, the junction kept 3 bases outside the gene matches. The CDR3 loop is CASRGLAGRETQYF. Written as DNA, the CDR3 is TGTGCCAGCAGGGGACTAGCGGGACGGGAGACCCAGTACTTC.

This clonotype was observed a few times. The CDR3 region is CASRATDTTQYF. The CDR3 nucleotides read TGTGCCAGCAGGGCAACTGACACTACGCAGTATTTT. The rearrangement links TRBV7-2 to TRBJ2-3; D ambiguous. Germline CDR1 reads SGHTA; CDR2 reads FQGNSA. Trimming removed 6 bases from V and 8 bases from J, with 12 bases in between. The CDR3 totals 12 residues.

This chain uses TRBV20-1 with TRBJ1-6, with a tentative D call TRBD1 (5 bases). V shed 3 bases and J shed 9 bases, with 9 bases lying between them. The CDR3 extends over 12 amino acids. Germline values: CDR1 DFQATT, CDR2 SNEGSKA (reference sequence). The CDR3, as DNA: TGCAGTGCTAGGTCGGGGGGTTCACCCCTCCACTTT. This translates into CSARSGGSPLHF.

V is TRBV24-1 and J is TRBJ1-1; maybe TRBD1 (6 bases). The CDR3 spans 15 residues. Germline CDR1 KGHDR, CDR2 SFDVKD. V was trimmed by 3 bases and J by 5 bases, leaving 15 bases between them. The CDR3 nucleotides are TGTGCCACCAGTGATCCCGCGAGGGGGGAAACTGAAGCTTTCTTT. Residues: CATSDPARGETEAFF.

This clonotype has a handful of counts. The V call is TRBV20-1, the J call TRBJ2-4; D remains unclear. Deletions cut 4 bases from V and 8 bases from J, with 18 bases between. Germline V lookup: CDR1 DFQATT, CDR2 SNEGSKA (reference sequence). The CDR3 runs to 14 residues. DNA of the CDR3: TGCAGTGCTATCAACTTTATCGGTTTGGACATTCAGTACTTC. Translation: CSAINFIGLDIQYF.

This chain uses TRBV25-1 with TRBJ1-1; D might be TRBD1 (6 bases). The CDR3 sequence is 12 residues long. Trimming took 8 bases from V and 7 from J, leaving 14 bases between them. CDR1 and CDR2 from the germline V gene are MGHDK and SYGVNS. CDR3 sequence: CASVEGVGEAFF. The CDR3 DNA is TGTGCCAGCGTAGAGGGGGTAGGTGAAGCTTTCTTT.

The rearrangement joins TRBV10-3 to TRBJ2-7; the D is unclear. The CDR3 sequence is 12 residues long. V lost 6 bases and J lost 3, with 9 bases in between. Germline lookup yields CDR1 ENHRY and CDR2 SYGVKD. CDR3 in DNA: TGTGCCATCAGGGAAATGGGCTACGAGCAGTACTTC. It yields the protein CAIREMGYEQYF.

V gene TRBV25-1 combines with J gene TRBJ1-6; D gene unclear. CDR1 MGHDK and CDR2 SYGVNS come from the germline V gene. Trimming took 10 bases from V and 5 from J, leaving 12 bases between them. The CDR3 is made up of 13 amino acids. The CDR3 bases are TGTGCCACCAAAGGCCCTCATAATTCACCCCTCCACTTT. Protein: CATKGPHNSPLHF.

This clonotype was detected a few times. This sequence joins TRBV30 and TRBJ1-2, with 12 bases aligning to TRBD1. The CDR3 extends over 15 amino acids. The V gene end was trimmed by 3 bases and the J gene end by 4 bases; junction bases not matched to a gene: 6. Germline assignment: CDR1 GTSNPN and CDR2 SVGIG (reference sequence). The CDR3 reads CAWSRGTGGIYGYTF. CDR3 DNA sequence: TGTGCCTGGAGCCGGGGGACAGGGGGCATCTATGGCTACACCTTC.

This rearrangement joins TRBV5-1 to TRBJ1-6, with D possibly TRBD1 on 5 matching bases. The CDR3 spans 15 residues. The germline V gene encodes CDR1 SGHRS and CDR2 YFSETQ. Trimming cost V 0 bases and J 6 bases, with 10 bases left between them. The CDR3 DNA follows: TGCGCCAGCAGCTTGGCCGGGGCTACTAATTCACCCCTCCACTTT. Translation gives CASSLAGATNSPLHF.

This chain joins TRBV28 and TRBJ1-2, with D possibly TRBD1 on 5 matching bases. V lost 7 bases to trimming and J lost 4 bases, with 10 bases between them. This CDR3 is built from 12 residues. The germline CDR1 and CDR2 sequences are MDHEN and SYDVKM. DNA of the CDR3: TGTGCCAGCATGGAGGGGATCTATGGCTACACCTTC. Translation gives CASMEGIYGYTF.